The source of this T cell receptor beta chain is a study of blood T cell repertoires in COVID-19. Study-wide context: Some COVID-19 samples were acute and others convalescent; all came from the United States, Italy and Spain. The cDNA or gDNA used as material had been derived from T cells, B-cell-depleted T cells, or PBMCs.

Original handling: Using reference gene primer amplification, nucleated cell counts were estimated. Sequencing was performed with immunoSEQ multiplex PCR; in TCRdb, only in-frame clones are kept and a portion is missing. V and J calls and clone size come straight from that table; D and trimming were deduced from the DNA. The data contain approximately 230,000 clones, around nine tenths of them singletons. This TCR derives from a man in his late teens or twenties with active or convalescent COVID-19. The sequencing sample was made of peripheral blood.

For the CDR3, the DNA is TGTGCCAGTCGGGATTTTCCCCTGAGCACAGATACGCAGTATTTT. Its protein product is CASRDFPLSTDTQYF. The rearrangement uses TRBV27 and TRBJ2-3; maybe TRBD2 (5 bases). Germline loops: CDR1 MNHEY, CDR2 SMNVEV (reference sequence). The CDR3 totals 15 residues. V lost 9 bases and J lost 0, with 16 bases in between.